This T cell receptor (beta chain) emerged from a study of T cells in Graves' hyperthyroidism and ophthalmopathy (dated by TCRdb to 2018 to 2020). Turning to the overall study: Peripheral blood was sampled at the time of initial diagnosis, prior to any treatment. To identify TCR V-J signatures that set the groups apart, the researchers used a discovery cohort of roughly 100 patients, made up of roughly 45 with Graves' ophthalmopathy and 55 to 65 with stable Graves' hyperthyroidism. Whether ophthalmopathy could be predicted prospectively was tested in an independent validation cohort made up of approximately 19 hyperthyroidism patients plus 17 patients who later progressed to ophthalmopathy. For training and testing, the 80 to 100 patients in the discovery cohort were randomly divided in a 7:3 ratio. Thyroid tissue and blood T-cell repertoires from more than 5 Graves' hyperthyroidism patients were also compared in the study. Following sampling, methimazole starting at 30 mg daily was given to hyperthyroidism patients, and high-dose intravenous methylprednisolone was given to ophthalmopathy patients. The paper describes TCR Vbeta CDR3 sequencing of 130 to 150 peripheral blood samples, made up of about 41 ophthalmopathy patients, around 78 hyperthyroidism patients and 17 progressor patients.

Moderately to severely active disease, a Clinical Activity Score of at least 3, a NOSPECS grade of at least 4, and a duration under 3 months were present in ophthalmopathy patients. Exclusion was applied to patients with uncontrolled infections, other autoimmune diseases, pregnancy or lactation. Diagnoses were based on clinical symptoms, serum thyroxine and TRAb, thyroid ultrasound and orbital computed tomography. Ficoll-Paque density gradient centrifugation was used to isolate PBMCs from approximately 11 ml of fresh peripheral blood. Total RNA was extracted with Trizol reagent, and quality was checked on an Agilent 2100 Bioanalyzer. Points on this clonotype: Its antigen is still unknown. It has no much larger one-base neighbor in the sample; base qualities were not kept.

General findings and caveats noted by the study authors: A model built on a 13 V-J signature distinguished ophthalmopathy from stable hyperthyroidism, reaching roughly 88% sensitivity and about 81% specificity in cross-validation and 80%/75% in testing. Sample size was not statistically predetermined, and blinding of investigators to group allocation was not performed. In validation, the model predicted progression to ophthalmopathy with 55% to 71% sensitivity and around 72% specificity, a median of approximately 6.7 months before onset. Blood samples also contained most of the expanded thyroid clonotypes (frequency above 0.001), which suggests that blood repertoires may reflect thyroid immune responses.

CDR1 MNHEY and CDR2 SVGEGT are derived from the germline V gene. Germline trimming: 5 bases from V, 5 bases from J; junction bases outside gene matches: 5. CDR3 length: 14 amino acids, cysteine to phenylalanine. The kept DNA is CDR3 alone, 42 bases in frame from the first base. TCR beta CDR3 regions were amplified from RNA transcripts. A first-round RT-PCR of the TCR CDR3 used the HTBI primer set with the Qiagen OneStep RT-PCR kit. Libraries were constructed in a second round of multiplex PCR, after which size selection and purification were performed. Paired-end sequencing of the libraries was performed with 100 bp reads on an Illumina HiSeq2000. As for the original processing: SOAPnuke was used to process the raw data, with reads discarded if the reads contained adapters or uncalled bases, had a mean Phred below 15, or lacked an exact constant-primer or identifier match. COPE v1.2.5 was used to merge the high-quality paired reads, and each unique nucleotide sequence was defined as a clonotype. MiTCR v1.1 was used to align clonotypes to the IMGT TRBV, TRBD and TRBJ reference segments. The analysis included only V-J combinations with a frequency above 0.0001, which together covered around 99% of the repertoires. The TCS score was defined as the ratio of F50 (clonal expansion) to E x V (chaos), calculated using BLOSUM62-based TCRdist between CDR3 peptides within each V-J. Welch's t-statistics and random forest reduced around 550 V-J features to 13, which were used in a naive Bayes classifier (R e1071). The raw public data were reprocessed by TCRdb itself: fastp quality trimming at Q25, MiXCR clonotype calling, in-frame beta chains only. Here each entry gathers all rows of one CDR3 protein and keeps the most common genes and DNA. TCRdb, rather than the study authors, made the V and J calls. For this sample there are under 250,000 distinct CDR3 sequences; around 24% appear just once. Of the sample, roughly 40% falls within the top ten clones.

Rearrangement joined TRBV6-2 or TRBV6-3 to TRBJ2-5; TRBD1 lines up with 10 middle nucleotides. The sequence derives from a woman between 35 and 50 years old with Graves' ophthalmopathy. Sequencing was performed on blood. CDR3 sequence: CASSTGQGVETQYF. Read as DNA, the sequence is TGTGCCAGCAGTACCGGACAGGGGGTCGAGACCCAGTACTTC.